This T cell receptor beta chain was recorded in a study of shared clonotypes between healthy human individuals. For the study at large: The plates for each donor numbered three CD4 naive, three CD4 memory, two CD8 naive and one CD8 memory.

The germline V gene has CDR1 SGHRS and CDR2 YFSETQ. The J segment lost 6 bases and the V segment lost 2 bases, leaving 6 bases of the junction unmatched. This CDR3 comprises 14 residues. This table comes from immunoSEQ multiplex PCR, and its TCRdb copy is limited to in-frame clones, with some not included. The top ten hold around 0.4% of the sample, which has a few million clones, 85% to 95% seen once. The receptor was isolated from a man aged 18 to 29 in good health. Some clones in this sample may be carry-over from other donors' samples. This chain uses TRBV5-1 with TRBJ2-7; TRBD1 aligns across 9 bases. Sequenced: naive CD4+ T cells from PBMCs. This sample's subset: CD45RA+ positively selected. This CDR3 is CASSFDRGRSEQYF. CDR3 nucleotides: TGCGCCAGCAGCTTTGACAGGGGGAGAAGCGAGCAGTACTTC.